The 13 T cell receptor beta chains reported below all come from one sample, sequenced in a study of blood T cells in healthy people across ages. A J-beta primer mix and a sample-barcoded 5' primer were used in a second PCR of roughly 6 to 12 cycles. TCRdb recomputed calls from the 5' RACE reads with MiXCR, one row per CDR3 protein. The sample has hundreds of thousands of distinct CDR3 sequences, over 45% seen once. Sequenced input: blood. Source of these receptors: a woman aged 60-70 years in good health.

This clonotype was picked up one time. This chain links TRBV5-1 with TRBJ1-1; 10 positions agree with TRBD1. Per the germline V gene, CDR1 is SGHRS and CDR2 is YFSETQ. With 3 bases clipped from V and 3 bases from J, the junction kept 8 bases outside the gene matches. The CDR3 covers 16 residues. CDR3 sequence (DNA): TGCGCCAGCAGCTCTCAGGGACAGGGGCTGGACACTGAAGCTTTCTTT. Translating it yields CASSSQGQGLDTEAFF.

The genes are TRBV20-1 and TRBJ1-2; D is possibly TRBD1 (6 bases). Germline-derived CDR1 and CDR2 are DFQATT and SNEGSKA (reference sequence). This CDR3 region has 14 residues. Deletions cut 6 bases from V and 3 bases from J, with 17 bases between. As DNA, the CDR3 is TGCAGTGCCCTGGGGCAGGGGACTTACTATGGCTACACCTTC. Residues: CSALGQGTYYGYTF.

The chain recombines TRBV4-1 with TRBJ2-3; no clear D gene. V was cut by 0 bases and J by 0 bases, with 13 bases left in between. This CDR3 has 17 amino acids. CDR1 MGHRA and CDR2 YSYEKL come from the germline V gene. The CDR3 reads CASSQDPAPISTDTQYF. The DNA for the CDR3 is TGCGCCAGCAGCCAAGATCCGGCTCCAATTAGCACAGATACGCAGTATTTT.

CDR3 nucleotides: TGTGCCAGCAGTTACGTTCAGGGAAAAATGAACACTGAAGCTTTCTTT. As protein: CASSYVQGKMNTEAFF. The chain combines TRBV6-6 with TRBJ1-1; D perhaps matches TRBD1 (5 bases). CDR3 length equals 16 residues. Germline CDR1 MNHNY, CDR2 SVGAGI (reference sequence). V was cut by 2 bases and J by 0 bases, with 13 bases left in between.

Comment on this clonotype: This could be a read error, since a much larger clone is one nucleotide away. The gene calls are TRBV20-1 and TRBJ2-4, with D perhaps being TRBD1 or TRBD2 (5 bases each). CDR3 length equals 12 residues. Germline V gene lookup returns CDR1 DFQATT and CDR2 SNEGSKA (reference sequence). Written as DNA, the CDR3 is TGCAGTGCTAAACGGGACGGAAACGTTCAGTACTTC. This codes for CSAKRDGNVQYF.

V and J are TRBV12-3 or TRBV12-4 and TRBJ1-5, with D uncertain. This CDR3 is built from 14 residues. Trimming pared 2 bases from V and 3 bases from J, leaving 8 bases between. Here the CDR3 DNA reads TGTGCCAGCAGTTTACGAGGGTACAATCAGCCCCAGCATTTT. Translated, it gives CASSLRGYNQPQHF.

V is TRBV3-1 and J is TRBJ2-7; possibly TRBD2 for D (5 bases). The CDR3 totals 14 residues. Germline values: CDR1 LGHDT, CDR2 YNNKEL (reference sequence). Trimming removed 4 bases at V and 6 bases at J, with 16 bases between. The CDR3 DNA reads TGTGCCAGCAGCCCGCAAGTGGTCCGGGGCGAGCAGTACTTC. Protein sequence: CASSPQVVRGEQYF.

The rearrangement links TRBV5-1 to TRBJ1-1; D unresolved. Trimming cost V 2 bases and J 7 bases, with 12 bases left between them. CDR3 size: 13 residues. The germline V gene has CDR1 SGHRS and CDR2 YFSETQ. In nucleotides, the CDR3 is TGCGCCAGCAGCTTACGTTCTACTGATGAAGCTTTCTTT. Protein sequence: CASSLRSTDEAFF.

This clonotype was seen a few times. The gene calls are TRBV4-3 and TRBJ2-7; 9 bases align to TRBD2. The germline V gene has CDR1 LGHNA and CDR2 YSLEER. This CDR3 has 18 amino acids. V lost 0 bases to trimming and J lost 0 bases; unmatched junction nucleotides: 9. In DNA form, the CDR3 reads TGCGCCAGCAGCCAAGATGCGCTAGCGGGATCACGCTCCTACGAGCAGTACTTC. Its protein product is CASSQDALAGSRSYEQYF.

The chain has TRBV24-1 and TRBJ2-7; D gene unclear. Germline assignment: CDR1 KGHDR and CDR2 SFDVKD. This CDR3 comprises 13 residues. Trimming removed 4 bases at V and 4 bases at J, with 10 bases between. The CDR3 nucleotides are TGTGCCACCAGTGACCCCTCCATTTACGAGCAGTACTTC. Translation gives CATSDPSIYEQYF.

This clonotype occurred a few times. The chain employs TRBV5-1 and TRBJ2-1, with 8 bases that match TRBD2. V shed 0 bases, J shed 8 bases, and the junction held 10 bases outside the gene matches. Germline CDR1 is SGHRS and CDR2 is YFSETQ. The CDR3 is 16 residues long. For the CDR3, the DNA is TGCGCCAGCAGCTTGGCCGCCAGCGGGAGAGGGGATGAGCAGTTCTTC. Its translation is CASSLAASGRGDEQFF.

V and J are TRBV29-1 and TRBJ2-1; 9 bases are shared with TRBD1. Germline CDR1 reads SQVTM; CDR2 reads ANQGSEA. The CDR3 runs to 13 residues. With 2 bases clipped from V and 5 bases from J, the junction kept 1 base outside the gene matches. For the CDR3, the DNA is TGCAGCGTTGAACGGGACAGGGACAATGAGCAGTTCTTC. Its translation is CSVERDRDNEQFF.

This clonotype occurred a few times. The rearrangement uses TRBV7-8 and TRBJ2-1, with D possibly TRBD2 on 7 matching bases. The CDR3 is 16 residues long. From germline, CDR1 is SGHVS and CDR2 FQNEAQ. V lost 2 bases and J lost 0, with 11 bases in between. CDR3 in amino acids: CASSLREGVSYNEQFF. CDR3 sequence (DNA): TGTGCCAGCAGCTTAAGGGAGGGGGTCTCCTACAATGAGCAGTTCTTC.